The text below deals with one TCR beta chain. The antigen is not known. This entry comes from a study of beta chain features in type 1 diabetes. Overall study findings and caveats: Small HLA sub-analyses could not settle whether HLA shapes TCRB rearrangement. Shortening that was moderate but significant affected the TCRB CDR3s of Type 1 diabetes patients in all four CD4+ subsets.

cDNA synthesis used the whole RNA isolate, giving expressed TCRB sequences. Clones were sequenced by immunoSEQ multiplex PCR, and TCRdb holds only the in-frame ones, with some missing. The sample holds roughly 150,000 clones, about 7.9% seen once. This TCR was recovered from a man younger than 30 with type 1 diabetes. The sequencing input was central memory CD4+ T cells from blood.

The CDR3 is CASSTTRADTQYF. DNA of the CDR3: TGTGCCAGCAGCACGACCCGGGCAGATACGCAGTATTTT. The chain uses TRBV2 and TRBJ2-3; no clear D gene. The V end was cut by 6 bases, the J end by 4 bases, with 11 bases between. Germline V CDR1 and CDR2: SNHLY, FYNNEI. This CDR3 region has 13 residues.